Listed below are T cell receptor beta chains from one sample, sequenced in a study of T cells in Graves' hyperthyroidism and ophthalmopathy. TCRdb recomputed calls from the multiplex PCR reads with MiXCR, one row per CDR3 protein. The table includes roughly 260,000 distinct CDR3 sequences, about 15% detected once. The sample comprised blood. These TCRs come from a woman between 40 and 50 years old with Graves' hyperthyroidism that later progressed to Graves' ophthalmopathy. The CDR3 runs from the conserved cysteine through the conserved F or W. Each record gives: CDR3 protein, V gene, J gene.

cdr3_aa: CASSLRTGGPTGELFF
v_call: TRBV12-3/TRBV12-4
j_call: TRBJ2-2

cdr3_aa: CSASGLAGGKTYEQYF
v_call: TRBV20-1
j_call: TRBJ2-7

cdr3_aa: CASSRPGLAGGNEQFF
v_call: TRBV12-3/TRBV12-4
j_call: TRBJ2-1

cdr3_aa: CASSLGASGETQYF
v_call: TRBV13
j_call: TRBJ2-5

cdr3_aa: CASSYSTGGFNSPLHF
v_call: TRBV6-5
j_call: TRBJ1-6

cdr3_aa: CASSLQAGASTDTQYF
v_call: TRBV7-9
j_call: TRBJ2-3

cdr3_aa: CASRPGVAGAYEQYF
v_call: TRBV28
j_call: TRBJ2-7

cdr3_aa: CASSLPPWYSYEQYF
v_call: TRBV11-1
j_call: TRBJ2-7

cdr3_aa: CASSLGQGKTQYF
v_call: TRBV27
j_call: TRBJ2-5

cdr3_aa: CATSDPSTDTQYF
v_call: TRBV24-1
j_call: TRBJ2-3

cdr3_aa: CASSPRPGGYNEQFF
v_call: TRBV28
j_call: TRBJ2-1

cdr3_aa: CASRAQGPRTEAFF
v_call: TRBV28
j_call: TRBJ1-1

cdr3_aa: CASSPTGTSGQQITDTQYF
v_call: TRBV28
j_call: TRBJ2-3

cdr3_aa: CASSFFGELFF
v_call: TRBV7-9
j_call: TRBJ2-2

cdr3_aa: CASSLGAARDSGTQYF
v_call: TRBV11-1
j_call: TRBJ2-5

cdr3_aa: CSARPRGPYSNQPQHF
v_call: TRBV20-1
j_call: TRBJ1-5

cdr3_aa: CASRRGTSRAKNIQYF
v_call: TRBV2
j_call: TRBJ2-4

cdr3_aa: CASSQRDHKTQYF
v_call: TRBV13
j_call: TRBJ2-5

cdr3_aa: CASKRVPDHEQYF
v_call: TRBV5-8
j_call: TRBJ2-7

cdr3_aa: CASRVSPIVVYEQYF
v_call: TRBV6-1
j_call: TRBJ2-7

cdr3_aa: CSAADGRGFGNTIYF
v_call: TRBV20-1
j_call: TRBJ1-3

cdr3_aa: CASSYSRSASGRNNEQFF
v_call: TRBV6-5
j_call: TRBJ2-1

cdr3_aa: CAWSNQREFF
v_call: TRBV30
j_call: TRBJ2-1

cdr3_aa: CASSSTRQGSIQPQHF
v_call: TRBV27
j_call: TRBJ1-5

cdr3_aa: CASKRDTTNYGYTF
v_call: TRBV2
j_call: TRBJ1-2

cdr3_aa: CSVEQPGLYNEQFF
v_call: TRBV29-1
j_call: TRBJ2-1

cdr3_aa: CASSRGQNNSPLHF
v_call: TRBV19
j_call: TRBJ1-6

cdr3_aa: CASRTTREGETQYF
v_call: TRBV28
j_call: TRBJ2-5

cdr3_aa: CASTLYTDTQYF
v_call: TRBV12-3/TRBV12-4
j_call: TRBJ2-3

cdr3_aa: CASSTHTEAFF
v_call: TRBV28
j_call: TRBJ1-1

cdr3_aa: CASSLLGELFF
v_call: TRBV5-5
j_call: TRBJ2-2

cdr3_aa: CASRGSGTEAFF
v_call: TRBV12-3/TRBV12-4
j_call: TRBJ1-1

cdr3_aa: CASRSLLAGGDEQFF
v_call: TRBV19
j_call: TRBJ2-1

cdr3_aa: CASSYGTGGYEQYF
v_call: TRBV27
j_call: TRBJ2-7

cdr3_aa: CASSSRLRDSPLHF
v_call: TRBV11-2
j_call: TRBJ1-6

cdr3_aa: CASRRTKPEPQHF
v_call: TRBV19
j_call: TRBJ1-5

cdr3_aa: CASSTGGYRGEKLFF
v_call: TRBV19
j_call: TRBJ1-4

cdr3_aa: CASRSSGQNNSPLHF
v_call: TRBV6-1
j_call: TRBJ1-6

cdr3_aa: CASSLAARLEQFF
v_call: TRBV7-9
j_call: TRBJ2-1